Below, one TCR beta chain is given with its context. These data belong to a study of T cell changes during pregnancy in multiple sclerosis. The CDR3 runs 13 residues. The germline gives CDR1 ENHRY, CDR2 SYGVKD. V shed 8 bases, J shed 4 bases, and the junction held 6 bases outside the gene matches. Method: immunoSEQ multiplex PCR; TCRdb's copy keeps in-frame clones and lacks some. Of around 34,000 clones in the sample, roughly 90% are singletons; the top ten hold about 5%. Source: CD8+ T cells from peripheral blood mononuclear cells, taken after pregnancy. This receptor was taken from a female donor with multiple sclerosis, enrolled in a pregnancy study. The genes are TRBV10-3 and TRBJ1-1; TRBD1 aligns across 8 bases. DNA for the CDR3: TGTGCCATCGCAACACAGGGGGGCACTGAAGCTTTCTTT. It codes for CAIATQGGTEAFF.